What follows are 13 T cell receptor beta chains derived from one specimen sequenced in a study of tumor and adjacent non-tumor tissue in lung cancer. TCRbeta libraries were built with three rounds of nested PCR, modified from ARM-PCR. In TCRdb, the multiplex PCR reads were re-called with MiXCR into one record per CDR3 protein. Counted here are under 85,000 distinct CDR3 sequences, over 65% occurring once; the ten biggest clones make up around two fifths. RNA was extracted from bulk tissue without any cell sorting. Distant lung tissue was collected more than 3 cm away from the tumor edge. Sequenced material: distant non-tumor lung tissue. Receptors originate from a man between 70 and 80 years old with non-small cell lung cancer.

The rearrangement uses TRBV6-2 or TRBV6-3 and TRBJ2-1; D is perhaps TRBD1 or TRBD2 (6 bases each). The CDR3 length is 16 residues. Germline-derived CDR1 and CDR2 are MNHEY and SVGEGT. The ends were cut back, 8 bases at V and 9 bases at J, with 26 bases in the middle. The CDR3 region is CASRWIKGGLSSEQFF. In DNA, the CDR3 is TGTGCCAGCCGTTGGATTAAGGGGGGTTTAAGCAGTGAGCAGTTCTTC.

Details on this clonotype: Compared with germline, one end of the junction differs, possibly owing to a read error. The genes are TRBV5-6 and TRBJ2-1, with D perhaps TRBD1 (6 bases). This CDR3 has 16 amino acids. Germline values: CDR1 SGHDT, CDR2 YYEEEE. CDR3 DNA sequence: TGTGCCAGCAGTTCCGGTAGGGGGAACTCCTACAATGAGCAGCTCTTC. Translation gives CASSSGRGNSYNEQLF. Full variable domain (rest looked up from reference TRBV5-6 and TRBJ2-1): DAGVTQSPTHLIKTRGQQVTLRCSPKSGHDTVSWYQQALGQGPQFIFQYYEEEERQRGNFPDRFSGHQFPNYSSELNVNALLLGDSALYLCASSSGRGNSYNEQLFGPGTRLTVL.

This rearrangement joins TRBV28 to TRBJ2-6; D gene unclear. This CDR3 spans 17 amino acids. CDR1 and CDR2 from the germline V gene are MDHEN and SYDVKM. Trimming pared 5 bases from V and 0 bases from J, leaving 14 bases between. CDR3 region: CASSPTIMDSGANVLTF. CDR3 nucleotide sequence: TGTGCCAGCAGTCCGACAATTATGGACTCTGGGGCCAACGTCCTGACTTTC.

A word on this clonotype: One junction end does not reproduce the germline sequence, and a read error may be involved. The DNA for the CDR3 is TGTGCCAACAGCCCAAACGCAGATACGCAGTATTTT. As protein: CANSPNADTQYF. The chain uses TRBV7-2 and TRBJ2-3; D is ambiguous. The V gene's germline CDR1 is SGHTA and CDR2 FQGNSA. CDR3 length equals 12 residues.

Comments on this clonotype: One end of the junction is discordant with germline, which a read error may explain. This chain joins TRBV4-1 and TRBJ2-1; 8 positions agree with TRBD2. The CDR3 sequence is 19 residues long. Germline CDR1 is MGHRA and CDR2 is YSYEKL. The CDR3 sequence is CTSSLKPPSGGPINNEQFF. The DNA of the CDR3 is TGTACCAGCAGCCTGAAACCACCCAGCGGGGGTCCTATTAACAATGAGCAGTTCTTC.

About this clonotype: This may stem from a read error, because a much larger clone lies one nucleotide away. The chain recombines TRBV20-1 with TRBJ2-5; 8 bases match TRBD2. J lost 5 bases, V lost 3 bases, and 8 bases had no gene match. The CDR3 length is 14 residues. Per the germline V gene, CDR1 is DFQATT and CDR2 is SNEGSKA (reference sequence). CDR3 sequence reads: CSARRTGGAETQYF. In DNA form, the CDR3 reads TGCAGTGCTAGGAGGACCGGGGGGGCGGAGACCCAGTACTTC.

In regard to this clonotype: An end of the junction does not agree with germline; a read error may underlie this. The rearrangement links TRBV5-6 to TRBJ2-1, with 8 positions matching TRBD1. CDR1 and CDR2 (germline): SGHDT, YYEEEE. This CDR3 has 14 residues. This CDR3 reads CASILVDRVNEQFF. The DNA of the CDR3 is TGTGCCAGCATCCTTGTGGACAGGGTGAATGAACAGTTCTTC. Full variable domain (outside the CDR3, taken from reference TRBV5-6 and TRBJ2-1): DAGVTQSPTHLIKTRGQQVTLRCSPKSGHDTVSWYQQALGQGPQFIFQYYEEEERQRGNFPDRFSGHQFPNYSSELNVNALLLGDSALYLCASILVDRVNEQFFGPGTRLTVL.

This clonotype was seen a single time. The chain couples TRBV12-3 or TRBV12-4 to TRBJ1-5, with D maybe TRBD1 (5 bases). V was cut by 6 bases and J by 9 bases, with 15 bases left in between. This CDR3 is built from 13 residues. In DNA form, the CDR3 reads TGTGCCAGCAGCGGGGCAGCCTTAGGGCCCCAGCATTTT. Protein sequence: CASSGAALGPQHF.

The chain carries TRBV12-3 or TRBV12-4 and TRBJ2-3; D gene ambiguous. Between the trimmed V and J ends, which lost 5 bases and 7 bases, there was a span of 13 bases. The CDR3 consists of 13 residues. The CDR3 region is CASSPVGVNTQYF. Here the CDR3 DNA reads TGTGCCAGCAGTCCAGTGGGCGTCAATACGCAGTATTTT.

With regard to this clonotype: With a much larger clone just one base away, this may be a read error. The CDR3 DNA follows: TGTGCCATAGACAGGGGGACCTACGATGAGCAGTTCTTC. This translates into CAIDRGTYDEQFF. The chain combines TRBV28 with TRBJ2-1, with TRBD1 matching over 9 bases. The CDR3 is made up of 13 amino acids. The germline gives CDR1 MDHEN, CDR2 SYDVKM.

Note on this clonotype: An end of the junction differs from the germline gene, which may be a read error. J is TRBJ2-3 and V is TRBV20-1; 8 nucleotides align to TRBD1. The CDR3 contains 16 residues. CDR1 and CDR2 from the germline V gene are DFQATT and SNEGSKA (reference sequence). CDR3 nucleotides: TGCAGTGCTAGCAACGCCGGGACAGGAACAATAGATAAGCAGTATTTT. Protein product: CSASNAGTGTIDKQYF.

Of note for this clonotype: At one boundary the junction diverges from the germline segment, which might be a read error. The V and J genes are TRBV11-2 and TRBJ2-3; 7 positions match TRBD1. CDR3 length: 14 amino acids. CDR1 and CDR2 (germline): SGHAT, FQNNGV. The CDR3 DNA reads as TGTGCCATCAGCTCACAGGGGTTCTCATTTACGCAGTATTTT. It yields the protein CAISSQGFSFTQYF.

This clonotype has only one observation. This likely comes from a read error, as the CDR3 has no conserved phenylalanine or tryptophan at its end. The DNA is omitted, as the CDR3 cannot be located on it reliably, and the CDR3 follows TCRdb's listing. This chain uses TRBV4-1 with TRBJ2-7; the table assigns TRBD2, which was not confirmed against the DNA. The CDR3 extends over 16 residues, inclusive of both ends. Germline CDR1 and CDR2: MGHRA and YSYEKL. CDR3: CASSRTLAGEGDEKYL.